These T cell receptor beta chains were read from a single sample in a study of T cell responses to AZD1222 COVID-19 vaccine. The assay was immunoSEQ multiplex PCR, and TCRdb's table has in-frame clones only and misses some. The top ten hold 1.3% to 1.5% of the sample, which has some 74,000 clones, 90% seen once. This specimen was peripheral blood, taken 28 days after the second AZD1222 dose. The receptors originated from an adult who received the AZD1222 COVID-19 vaccine. The CDR3 runs from the conserved cysteine through the conserved F or W. The D gene is left open where the match is weak. The size of a clone is reported for some rows only, either as once, few or many, or as a class for expanded clones.

TRBJ2-5 NA 13 NA TRBV5-4 CASSAQDVETQYF TGTGCCAGCAGCGCCCAGGATGTAGAGACCCAGTACTTC
TRBJ1-6 NA 15 few TRBV7-8 CASSYEGVGSSPLHF TGTGCCAGCAGCTATGAGGGTGTTGGAAGTTCACCCCTCCACTTT
TRBJ2-5 NA 12 NA TRBV3-1/TRBV3-2 CASSQDGKTQYF TGTGCCAGCAGCCAAGACGGAAAGACCCAGTACTTC
TRBJ2-1 NA 14 NA TRBV27 CASTLRGSYNEQFF TGTGCCAGCACCTTACGGGGTTCTTACAATGAGCAGTTCTTC
TRBJ1-1 NA 14 few TRBV4-1 CASSQAPGSTEAFF TGCGCCAGCAGCCAAGCCCCCGGGAGCACTGAAGCTTTCTTT
TRBJ2-7 TRBD1 13 NA TRBV18 CASSRDRAYEQYF TGTGCCAGCTCCCGGGACAGAGCCTACGAGCAGTACTTC
TRBJ1-1 NA 14 once TRBV3-1/TRBV3-2 CASSQVHRNTEAFF TGTGCCAGCAGCCAAGTGCACAGAAACACTGAAGCTTTCTTT
TRBJ1-2 NA 14 NA TRBV6-2/TRBV6-3 CASSYSTVHYGYTF TGTGCCAGCAGTTACTCCACAGTTCACTATGGCTACACCTTC
TRBJ2-1 NA 11 NA TRBV25-1 CASRGYNEQFF TGTGCCAGCAGGGGATACAATGAGCAGTTCTTC
TRBJ2-7 TRBD1 16 NA TRBV7-9 CASSLGGTVINYEQYF TGTGCCAGCAGCTTAGGGGGGACAGTTATCAACTACGAGCAGTACTTC
TRBJ2-2 TRBD2 20 NA TRBV5-5 CASSFTSRLAGGPGTGELFF TGTGCCAGCAGCTTCACATCCCGACTAGCGGGGGGGCCGGGAACCGGGGAGCTGTTTTTT
TRBJ1-1 TRBD1 12 once TRBV2 CASGTGNTEAFF TGTGCCAGCGGGACAGGAAACACTGAAGCTTTCTTT
TRBJ2-1 NA 13 NA TRBV18 CASSPQGGNEQFF TGTGCCAGCTCACCACAGGGAGGCAATGAGCAGTTCTTC
TRBJ2-7 TRBD1 15 NA TRBV6-5 CASRLFYRGFYEQYF TGTGCCAGTCGCCTCTTCTACAGGGGGTTCTACGAGCAGTACTTC
TRBJ1-1 TRBD1 14 once TRBV6-2/TRBV6-3 CASSYRQGHTEAFF TGTGCCAGCAGTTACAGACAGGGGCACACTGAAGCTTTCTTT
TRBJ1-3 NA 15 NA TRBV7-6 CASSLTRVRGNTIYF TGTGCCAGCAGCTTAACCAGGGTTAGAGGAAACACCATATATTTT
TRBJ1-4 NA 15 NA TRBV3-1/TRBV3-2 CASSQDWGGTEKLFF TGTGCCAGCAGCCAAGATTGGGGGGGTACCGAAAAACTGTTTTTT
TRBJ2-5 NA 13 NA TRBV12-3/TRBV12-4 CASSPGIQETQYF TGTGCCAGCAGCCCCGGGATCCAAGAGACCCAGTACTTC
TRBJ1-1 NA 11 NA TRBV6-5 CASSSNTEAFF TGTGCCAGCAGTTCGAACACTGAAGCTTTCTTT
TRBJ2-3 NA 16 NA TRBV10-3 CAISESGGRLTDTQYF TGTGCCATCAGTGAGTCTGGGGGGCGTTTGACAGATACGCAGTATTTT
TRBJ1-1 NA 11 NA TRBV7-6 CASSLDSEAFF TGTGCCAGCAGCTTGGACAGTGAAGCTTTCTTT
TRBJ2-3 TRBD1 13 NA TRBV24-1 CAIGHRGTDTQYF TGTGCCATCGGCCACAGGGGAACAGATACGCAGTATTTT
TRBJ1-1 NA 12 NA TRBV30 CAWSRLNTEAFF TGTGCCTGGAGTCGGTTGAACACTGAAGCTTTCTTT
TRBJ2-7 NA 15 NA TRBV30 CAWNGGQGYSYEQYF TGTGCCTGGAACGGGGGGCAGGGGTACTCCTACGAGCAGTACTTC
TRBJ2-7 NA 12 NA TRBV12-3/TRBV12-4 CASSHDGLEQYF TGTGCCAGCAGCCATGACGGCCTCGAGCAGTACTTC
TRBJ2-1 NA 17 NA TRBV28 CASSPGRASPYYNEQFF TGTGCCAGCAGTCCGGGGCGGGCTAGCCCGTACTACAATGAGCAGTTCTTC
TRBJ1-1 NA 12 NA TRBV28 CASSSTQGTAFF TGTGCCAGCAGTTCTACCCAGGGGACAGCTTTCTTT
TRBJ1-6 NA 15 NA TRBV5-1 CASSLYNSYNSPLHF TGCGCCAGCAGCTTGTACAACAGCTATAATTCACCCCTCCACTTT
TRBJ1-1 NA 11 NA TRBV6-2/TRBV6-3 CASSWGFTAFF TGTGCCAGCAGTTGGGGATTCACAGCTTTCTTT
TRBJ2-7 NA 15 NA TRBV3-1/TRBV3-2 CASSPSRDTLIEQYF TGTGCCAGCAGCCCCTCTCGGGATACCTTAATTGAGCAGTACTTC
TRBJ2-3 TRBD2 15 NA TRBV19 CASSIVGGRADTQYF TGTGCCAGTAGTATAGTCGGGGGGAGGGCAGATACGCAGTATTTT
TRBJ1-2 NA 12 NA TRBV30 CAWTPGLEGYTF TGTGCCTGGACTCCGGGCTTGGAAGGCTACACCTTC
TRBJ2-5 NA 12 NA TRBV19 CASSIVKETQYF TGTGCCAGTAGTATAGTGAAAGAGACCCAGTACTTC
TRBJ1-4 TRBD1 13 NA TRBV2 CASRTGDGEKLFF TGTGCCAGCAGGACAGGGGATGGTGAAAAACTGTTTTTT
TRBJ1-2 NA 12 NA TRBV2 CASIRGYGGYTF TGTGCCAGTATAAGGGGGTACGGTGGCTACACCTTC
TRBJ2-1 NA 13 NA TRBV24-1 CATSDLGTNEQFF TGTGCCACCAGTGATTTGGGGACAAATGAGCAGTTCTTC
TRBJ1-6 NA 13 NA TRBV7-9 CASSADTNSPLHF TGTGCCAGCAGCGCAGACACTAATTCACCCCTCCACTTT
TRBJ2-3 NA 13 NA TRBV5-1 CASSPGSTDTQYF TGCGCCAGCAGCCCGGGAAGCACAGATACGCAGTATTTT
TRBJ1-6 TRBD1 18 NA TRBV7-9 CASSSSRSGTGRNSPLHF TGTGCCAGCAGCTCCAGCCGCTCCGGGACAGGGAGGAATTCACCCCTCCACTTT
TRBJ2-4 TRBD2 16 NA TRBV9 CASSVTSGAEINIQYF TGTGCCAGCAGCGTGACTAGCGGGGCAGAGATTAACATTCAGTACTTC
TRBJ2-7 NA 14 NA TRBV7-9 CASSPRTDPYEQYF TGTGCCAGCAGCCCAAGGACAGATCCCTACGAGCAGTACTTC
TRBJ1-3 NA 14 NA TRBV30 CAWSAHDRGNTIYF TGTGCCTGGAGTGCCCACGACAGGGGAAACACCATATATTTT
TRBJ1-5 NA 16 NA TRBV3-1/TRBV3-2 CASSQDPLEGNQPQHF TGTGCCAGCAGCCAAGATCCCCTGGAGGGCAATCAGCCCCAGCATTTT
TRBJ2-1 NA 14 NA TRBV2 CASPGQSSYNEQFF TGTGCCAGCCCGGGACAAAGCTCCTACAATGAGCAGTTCTTC
TRBJ1-1 NA 12 NA TRBV30 CAWTVSGSEAFF TGTGCCTGGACGGTGAGTGGTTCCGAAGCTTTCTTT
TRBJ1-2 NA 15 once TRBV4-1 CASSQEGGNNNGYTF TGCGCCAGCAGCCAAGAGGGGGGGAACAACAATGGCTACACCTTC
TRBJ2-7 NA 15 NA TRBV18 CASSNPPGPFYEQYF TGTGCCAGCTCCAACCCTCCGGGACCTTTCTACGAGCAGTACTTC
TRBJ2-2 TRBD1 14 NA TRBV11-2 CASIRTGATGELFF TGTGCCAGCATCCGGACAGGGGCCACCGGGGAGCTGTTTTTT
TRBJ2-5 NA 11 NA TRBV12-3/TRBV12-4 CASSPKKTQYF TGTGCCAGCAGTCCTAAGAAAACCCAGTACTTC
TRBJ1-2 TRBD1 13 NA TRBV29-1 CSVFPTGRDGYTF TGCAGCGTATTCCCGACAGGGAGGGATGGCTACACCTTC
TRBJ1-1 NA 15 NA TRBV5-5 CASRPTGTLSTEAFF TGTGCCAGCAGGCCAACAGGGACCTTGAGCACTGAAGCTTTCTTT
TRBJ2-7 NA 15 NA TRBV10-3 CAISSSQGRPYEQYF TGTGCCATCAGTTCGTCACAGGGAAGGCCCTACGAGCAGTACTTC
TRBJ1-2 NA 11 NA TRBV30 CAFGAEGGYTF TGTGCCTTTGGGGCAGAAGGTGGCTACACCTTC
TRBJ1-5 TRBD1 14 NA TRBV18 CASSPRTGHQPQHF TGTGCCAGCTCACCGCGGACAGGGCATCAGCCCCAGCATTTT
TRBJ2-5 TRBD2 17 NA TRBV5-4 CASSLGLAMLPQETQYF TGTGCCAGCAGCTTGGGACTAGCGATGCTACCACAAGAGACCCAGTACTTC
TRBJ2-1 NA 14 NA TRBV5-1 CASGGGPQYNEQFF TGCGCCAGCGGGGGCGGGCCCCAATACAATGAGCAGTTCTTC